The T cell receptor beta chain under discussion was sequenced for a study of breast tumors, draining lymph nodes, adjacent tissues. TCRdb called the multiplex PCR reads again in MiXCR, with one record for every CDR3 protein. This sample has about 21,000 distinct CDR3 sequences, with around 50% found just once. The CDR3 is 15 amino acids. V was pared by 2 bases and J by 2 bases, with 4 bases of the junction left unmatched. Germline CDR1 DFQATT, CDR2 SNEGSKA (reference sequence). The genes are TRBV20-1 and TRBJ2-1; 9 bases are shared with TRBD2. The sequencing input was breast tumor tissue. The TCR originated in a female donor with breast cancer. Some clones in this sample may be carry-over from other donors' samples. CDR3 amino acids: CSARLAGNAYNEQFF. CDR3 sequence (DNA): TGCAGTGCTAGACTAGCGGGAAACGCCTACAATGAGCAGTTCTTC.